This TCR beta chain was profiled in a study of T-cell memory formation after mild COVID-19. Study results and limitations: Most CD4+ clones that shrank were in CM and EM, while CD8+ ones turned up in EMRA.

TCRdb redid the calling of the 5' RACE reads with MiXCR, one entry per CDR3 protein. The sample lists 500,000 to 600,000 distinct CDR3 sequences; approximately 18% were seen once. Comment on this clonotype: The antigen is not known.

CDR1 MNHEY and CDR2 SVGAGI come from the germline V gene. The trim removed 4 bases at V and 8 bases at J, leaving 15 bases unmatched. The CDR3 covers 16 residues. The sequence was collected from an adult woman who had mild COVID-19 (a few samples of this study predate the infection). Cell type and time point are not known. The material sequenced was PBMCs or a T cell subset sorted from them (not recorded which). The V gene is TRBV6-5, the J gene TRBJ1-2, with TRBD1 identical over 8 bases. The CDR3 here is CASSSATGGEVLGYTF. The CDR3 DNA sequence: TGTGCCAGCAGTTCCGCCACAGGGGGGGAAGTGCTAGGCTACACCTTC.